This TCR beta chain was recorded in a study of cytomegalovirus exposure and HLA in healthy donors. The study ran its PCR with 60 Vbeta and 13 Jbeta primers. The assay was immunoSEQ multiplex PCR, and TCRdb's table has in-frame clones only and misses some. Among about 200,000 clones, under 85% were seen once, and the ten largest hold about 1.7%. Trimming removed 3 bases at V and 0 bases at J, with 3 bases between. The CDR3 runs to 14 residues. Germline values: CDR1 LNHDA, CDR2 SQIVND (reference sequence). The sample holds one count of this clone. Its target is not known. Findings and limits, study-wide: Researchers reported in a later analysis that common viral pathogens appeared linked to several top clusters.

Input material: PBMCs. This TCR was sampled from a man over 45 in good health and CMV-seronegative. The chain has TRBV19 and TRBJ2-6; unclear D gene. CDR3 coding DNA: TGTGCCAGTAGTATCGGCTCTGGGGCCAACGTCCTGACTTTC. This codes for CASSIGSGANVLTF.